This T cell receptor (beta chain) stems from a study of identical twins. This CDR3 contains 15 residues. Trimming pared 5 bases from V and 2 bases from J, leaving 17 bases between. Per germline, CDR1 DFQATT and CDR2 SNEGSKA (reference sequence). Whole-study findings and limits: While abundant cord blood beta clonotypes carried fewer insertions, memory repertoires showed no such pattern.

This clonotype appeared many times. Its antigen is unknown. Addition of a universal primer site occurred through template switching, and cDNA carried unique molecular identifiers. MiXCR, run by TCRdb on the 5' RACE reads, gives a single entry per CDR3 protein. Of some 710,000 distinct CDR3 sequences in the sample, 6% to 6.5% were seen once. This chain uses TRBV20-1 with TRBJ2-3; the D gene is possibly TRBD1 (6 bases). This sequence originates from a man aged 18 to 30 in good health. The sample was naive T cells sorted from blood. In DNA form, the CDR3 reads TGCAGTGCTCCACTGGACAGAGCGGACACAGATACGCAGTATTTT. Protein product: CSAPLDRADTDTQYF.